This T cell receptor beta chain was captured in a study of blood T cell repertoires in COVID-19. As for the study in general: Sites across the United States, Italy and Spain contributed samples from acute and convalescent COVID-19. PBMCs, B-cell-depleted T cells, or T cells provided the cDNA or gDNA that made up the material.

Per the germline V gene, CDR1 is MNHEY and CDR2 is SVGAGI. Germline trimming cut 0 bases from V and 5 bases from J; bases unmatched to any gene: 4. This CDR3 spans 14 amino acids. The assay was immunoSEQ multiplex PCR, and TCRdb's table has in-frame clones only and misses some. The repertoire includes more than 200,000 clones, 82% of them detected once, and 4.5% to 6% sits in the top ten. Specimen: peripheral blood. The clonotype comes from a woman aged 80 or older with active or convalescent COVID-19. V gene TRBV6-5 combines with J gene TRBJ2-7, with 7 positions matching TRBD2. The CDR3 DNA reads as TGTGCCAGCAGTTACTCGGGGGGGACCAACGAGCAGTACTTC. This translates into CASSYSGGTNEQYF.